This T cell receptor beta chain stems from a study of breast tumors, draining lymph nodes, adjacent tissues. Samples came from axillary lymph nodes draining the breast cancer. From germline, CDR1 is MDHEN and CDR2 SYDVKM. V lost 6 bases and J lost 4; bases outside the gene matches: 5. CDR3 size: 14 residues. Study-level findings and limits: Tumor TCR diversity was below lymph nodes but above nontumor tissue. Tumor T cell lymph node origin was a supported hypothesis, not proven.

TCRdb re-derived calls from the multiplex PCR reads in MiXCR, one entry per CDR3 protein. Of 150,000 to 250,000 distinct CDR3 sequences listed, approximately 33% were seen once; the top ten hold over 4%. Of note for this clonotype: Its antigen is undetermined.

Sample: axillary lymph node tissue. The source of this sequence is a female donor with breast cancer. Some clones in this sample may be carry-over from other donors' samples. This chain uses TRBV28 with TRBJ1-5; 8 nucleotides line up with TRBD1. The CDR3 coding sequence is TGTGCCAGCAGCGGACAGGGTTGGAATCAGCCCCAGCATTTT. It is translated as CASSGQGWNQPQHF. Combining the CDR3 with reference TRBV28 and TRBJ1-5 gives the whole variable domain DVKVTQSSRYLVKRTGEKVFLECVQDMDHENMFWYRQDPGLGLRLIYFSYDVKMKEKGDIPEGYSVSREKKERFSLILESASTNQTSMYLCASSGQGWNQPQHFGDGTRLSIL.